This T cell receptor (beta chain) was identified during a study of T cells in Graves' hyperthyroidism and ophthalmopathy. The investigators amplified TCR beta CDR3 regions from RNA transcripts. TCR CDR3 underwent first-round RT-PCR with the HTBI primer set. TCRdb fed the multiplex PCR reads into MiXCR, producing one record per CDR3 protein. Among about 610,000 distinct CDR3 sequences, 46% were seen once, and the ten largest hold about 8.3%. V gave up 5 bases and J gave up 7 bases, with 15 bases separating them. Germline-derived CDR1 and CDR2 are SGHAT and FQNNGV. The CDR3 has 13 amino acids. In its sample, this clonotype was seen once. Antigen specificity is unknown. Hyperthyroidism in the patients, aged 18 to 65, was newly diagnosed and under 2 months in duration. Study outcomes and limitations: In blood, most of the thyroid clonotypes expanded above 0.001 were also present. The model's output predicted ophthalmopathy at a median of about 6.5 months prior to onset. A 13 V-J model separated ophthalmopathy from stable hyperthyroidism.

This sequence originates from a young woman with Graves' hyperthyroidism. Sequenced sample: peripheral blood or thyroid tissue (not recorded which). V and J are TRBV11-2 and TRBJ2-7, with D perhaps matching TRBD2 (6 bases). The CDR3 spells CASSPRGGQEQYF. CDR3 in DNA: TGTGCCAGCAGCCCTAGGGGAGGACAAGAGCAGTACTTC.